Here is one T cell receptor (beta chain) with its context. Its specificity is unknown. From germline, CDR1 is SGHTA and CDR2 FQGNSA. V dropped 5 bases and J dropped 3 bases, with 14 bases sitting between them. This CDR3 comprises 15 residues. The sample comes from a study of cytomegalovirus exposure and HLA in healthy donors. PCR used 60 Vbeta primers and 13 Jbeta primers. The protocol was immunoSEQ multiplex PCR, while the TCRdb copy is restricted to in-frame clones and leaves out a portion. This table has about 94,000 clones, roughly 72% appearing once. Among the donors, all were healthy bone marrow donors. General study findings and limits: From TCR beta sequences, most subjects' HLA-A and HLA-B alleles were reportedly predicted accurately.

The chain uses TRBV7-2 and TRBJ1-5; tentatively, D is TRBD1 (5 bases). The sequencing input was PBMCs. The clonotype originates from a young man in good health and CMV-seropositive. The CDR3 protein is CASSTRRGDNQPQHF. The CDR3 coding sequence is TGTGCCAGCAGCACACGCCGGGGGGACAATCAGCCCCAGCATTTT.